Listed below are T cell receptor beta chains from one sample, sequenced in a study of blood T cell repertoires in COVID-19. Produced via immunoSEQ multiplex PCR; TCRdb's table is partial and in-frame only. There are under 75,000 clones in the sample; more than 75% occur only once, and about 50% lies in the top ten. The sample consisted of peripheral blood. All receptors come from an elderly woman with acute or convalescent COVID-19. CDR3s include the opening cysteine and the closing phenylalanine or tryptophan. The order of the fields is D gene, V gene, clone size, J gene, CDR3 protein, CDR3 DNA. A D gene is named only where the DNA matches it firmly. Size is omitted from some rows. Given values are once, few, many or a class for expanded clones.

d_call: .; v_call: TRBV27; clone_size: .; j_call: TRBJ2-7; cdr3_aa: CASSSPPVYEQYF; cdr3_nt: TGTGCCAGCAGTTCCCCACCGGTCTACGAGCAGTACTTC
d_call: .; v_call: TRBV19; clone_size: once; j_call: TRBJ1-2; cdr3_aa: CASSIDRAGGYTF; cdr3_nt: TGTGCCAGTAGTATAGACAGGGCAGGCGGCTACACCTTC
d_call: TRBD2; v_call: TRBV11-2; clone_size: .; j_call: TRBJ2-1; cdr3_aa: CASSLGLAGSYNEQFF; cdr3_nt: TGTGCCAGCAGCCTGGGACTAGCGGGATCCTACAATGAGCAGTTCTTC
d_call: .; v_call: TRBV6-2/TRBV6-3; clone_size: .; j_call: TRBJ2-2; cdr3_aa: CASSPLTPGELFF; cdr3_nt: TGTGCCAGCAGTCCCCTAACTCCGGGGGAGCTGTTTTTT
d_call: .; v_call: TRBV30; clone_size: .; j_call: TRBJ1-2; cdr3_aa: CAWSPPPPLNYGYTF; cdr3_nt: TGTGCCTGGAGTCCGCCTCCCCCACTCAACTATGGCTACACCTTC
d_call: TRBD2; v_call: TRBV10-2; clone_size: .; j_call: TRBJ2-3; cdr3_aa: CASRRLAGTDTQYF; cdr3_nt: TGCGCCAGCAGAAGACTAGCGGGGACAGATACGCAGTATTTT
d_call: .; v_call: TRBV19; clone_size: .; j_call: TRBJ1-3; cdr3_aa: CASNPGGIGNTIYF; cdr3_nt: TGTGCCAGTAACCCGGGTGGTATTGGAAACACCATATATTTT
d_call: TRBD1; v_call: TRBV10-3; clone_size: few; j_call: TRBJ1-2; cdr3_aa: CAISESTGEGYGYTF; cdr3_nt: TGTGCCATCAGTGAGTCCACAGGGGAAGGCTATGGCTACACCTTC
d_call: TRBD2; v_call: TRBV30; clone_size: few; j_call: TRBJ2-7; cdr3_aa: CAWGLASYEQYF; cdr3_nt: TGTGCCTGGGGACTAGCGAGCTACGAGCAGTACTTC
d_call: TRBD1; v_call: TRBV6-5; clone_size: .; j_call: TRBJ1-5; cdr3_aa: CASSYSRTGNQPQHF; cdr3_nt: TGTGCCAGCAGTTACTCTCGGACAGGGAATCAGCCCCAGCATTTT
d_call: .; v_call: TRBV14; clone_size: .; j_call: TRBJ1-6; cdr3_aa: CASSDDTLDFNSPLHF; cdr3_nt: TGTGCCAGCAGCGATGATACCCTTGACTTTAATTCACCCCTCCACTTT
d_call: TRBD1; v_call: TRBV7-9; clone_size: few; j_call: TRBJ1-2; cdr3_aa: CASSHTPGQGGPGYTF; cdr3_nt: TGTGCCAGCAGCCACACGCCGGGACAGGGAGGGCCTGGCTACACCTTC
d_call: .; v_call: TRBV12-5; clone_size: .; j_call: TRBJ1-6; cdr3_aa: CASGPDSLNSPLHF; cdr3_nt: TGTGCTAGTGGTCCGGACAGCCTAAATTCACCCCTCCACTTT
d_call: .; v_call: TRBV24-1; clone_size: .; j_call: TRBJ2-3; cdr3_aa: CATSDVQGRTDTQYF; cdr3_nt: TGTGCCACCAGTGATGTGCAGGGGCGCACAGATACGCAGTATTTT
d_call: TRBD1; v_call: TRBV19; clone_size: .; j_call: TRBJ1-1; cdr3_aa: CASSMWGTGSYTEAFF; cdr3_nt: TGTGCCAGTAGTATGTGGGGGACAGGGAGTTACACTGAAGCTTTCTTT
d_call: .; v_call: TRBV28; clone_size: .; j_call: TRBJ1-6; cdr3_aa: CASRRRLDNSPLHF; cdr3_nt: TGTGCCAGCAGACGACGGCTAGATAATTCACCCCTCCACTTT
d_call: TRBD1; v_call: TRBV27; clone_size: .; j_call: TRBJ2-7; cdr3_aa: CASRVTGTAYEQYF; cdr3_nt: TGTGCCAGCAGAGTAACCGGGACAGCCTACGAGCAGTACTTC
d_call: .; v_call: TRBV5-1; clone_size: .; j_call: TRBJ2-6; cdr3_aa: CASSLQAASGANVLTF; cdr3_nt: TGCGCCAGCAGCTTACAGGCGGCCTCTGGGGCCAACGTCCTGACTTTC
d_call: TRBD1; v_call: TRBV7-2; clone_size: .; j_call: TRBJ1-1; cdr3_aa: CASSRGGTAGTEAFF; cdr3_nt: TGTGCCAGCAGCCGTGGTGGGACAGCGGGCACTGAAGCTTTCTTT
d_call: TRBD1; v_call: TRBV4-1; clone_size: once; j_call: TRBJ1-1; cdr3_aa: CASSQSRTGNTEAFF; cdr3_nt: TGCGCCAGCAGCCAAAGTCGGACAGGAAACACTGAAGCTTTCTTT
d_call: .; v_call: TRBV5-1; clone_size: .; j_call: TRBJ2-7; cdr3_aa: CASSLVVPPSEQYF; cdr3_nt: TGCGCCAGCAGCTTGGTAGTCCCCCCGTCCGAGCAGTACTTC
d_call: .; v_call: TRBV4-1; clone_size: .; j_call: TRBJ2-1; cdr3_aa: CASSQEERSYNEQFF; cdr3_nt: TGCGCCAGCAGCCAAGAGGAGCGATCCTACAATGAGCAGTTCTTC
d_call: TRBD1; v_call: TRBV7-9; clone_size: .; j_call: TRBJ2-7; cdr3_aa: CASSLEGTGTIF; cdr3_nt: TGTGCCAGCAGCTTAGAGGGGACAGGGACTATCTTC
d_call: .; v_call: TRBV18; clone_size: .; j_call: TRBJ1-1; cdr3_aa: CASSPRLELTEAFF; cdr3_nt: TGTGCCAGCTCACCAAGACTTGAGCTCACTGAAGCTTTCTTT
d_call: TRBD2; v_call: TRBV4-2; clone_size: few; j_call: TRBJ2-7; cdr3_aa: CASSQDQGTSASYEQYF; cdr3_nt: TGTGCCAGCAGCCAAGATCAGGGGACTAGCGCCTCCTACGAGCAGTACTTC
d_call: TRBD1; v_call: TRBV7-9; clone_size: many; j_call: TRBJ1-5; cdr3_aa: CASSPTGFNQPQHF; cdr3_nt: TGTGCCAGCAGCCCGACAGGGTTTAATCAGCCCCAGCATTTT
d_call: .; v_call: TRBV28; clone_size: .; j_call: TRBJ2-3; cdr3_aa: CASSFGGMADTQYF; cdr3_nt: TGTGCCAGCAGTTTTGGCGGGATGGCGGATACGCAGTATTTT
d_call: TRBD2; v_call: TRBV19; clone_size: .; j_call: TRBJ2-1; cdr3_aa: CASSSSGVSYNEQFF; cdr3_nt: TGTGCCAGCTCTTCTAGCGGCGTCTCCTACAATGAGCAGTTCTTC
d_call: .; v_call: TRBV25-1; clone_size: .; j_call: TRBJ2-3; cdr3_aa: CASSENWYTDTQYF; cdr3_nt: TGTGCCAGCAGTGAGAACTGGTACACAGATACGCAGTATTTT
d_call: TRBD2; v_call: TRBV5-8; clone_size: .; j_call: TRBJ2-7; cdr3_aa: CASSRKGNGGYGEQYF; cdr3_nt: TGTGCCAGCAGTCGGAAGGGAAACGGGGGGTACGGGGAGCAGTACTTC
d_call: .; v_call: TRBV19; clone_size: .; j_call: TRBJ1-6; cdr3_aa: CASSISGNAPLHF; cdr3_nt: TGTGCCAGTAGTATAAGCGGAAACGCACCCCTCCACTTT
d_call: TRBD2; v_call: TRBV5-8; clone_size: .; j_call: TRBJ2-5; cdr3_aa: CASSLGRGEETQYF; cdr3_nt: TGTGCCAGCAGCTTAGGTCGGGGGGAAGAGACCCAGTACTTC
d_call: .; v_call: TRBV29-1; clone_size: .; j_call: TRBJ1-1; cdr3_aa: CSVEGEGANTEAFF; cdr3_nt: TGCAGCGTTGAAGGCGAGGGTGCAAACACTGAAGCTTTCTTT
d_call: TRBD1; v_call: TRBV27; clone_size: many; j_call: TRBJ1-2; cdr3_aa: CASSSDGTVDPNYGYTF; cdr3_nt: TGTGCCAGCAGTTCCGACGGGACAGTAGATCCTAACTATGGCTACACCTTC
d_call: .; v_call: TRBV29-1; clone_size: .; j_call: TRBJ1-3; cdr3_aa: CSVGDPGERGGDTIYF; cdr3_nt: TGCAGCGTTGGGGACCCAGGGGAGAGAGGCGGAGACACCATATATTTT
d_call: .; v_call: TRBV30; clone_size: .; j_call: TRBJ2-1; cdr3_aa: CAWSAPGHLTFNEQFF; cdr3_nt: TGTGCCTGGAGTGCGCCGGGACACCTCACGTTCAATGAGCAGTTCTTC
d_call: TRBD2; v_call: TRBV7-9; clone_size: many; j_call: TRBJ2-1; cdr3_aa: CASSLVLAGASQFF; cdr3_nt: TGTGCCAGCAGCTTAGTTCTAGCGGGAGCATCGCAGTTCTTC
d_call: .; v_call: TRBV4-2; clone_size: .; j_call: TRBJ2-7; cdr3_aa: CASSQEGAGINTYEQYF; cdr3_nt: TGTGCCAGCAGCCAGGAAGGGGCAGGCATAAACACCTACGAGCAGTACTTC
d_call: TRBD2; v_call: TRBV6-5; clone_size: .; j_call: TRBJ2-5; cdr3_aa: CASSPSGSYETQYF; cdr3_nt: TGTGCCAGCAGTCCGAGCGGGAGTTACGAGACCCAGTACTTC
d_call: .; v_call: TRBV24-1; clone_size: .; j_call: TRBJ1-2; cdr3_aa: CATSDPRIGQHYGYTF; cdr3_nt: TGTGCCACCAGTGACCCAAGAATAGGACAGCACTATGGCTACACCTTC
d_call: .; v_call: TRBV5-4; clone_size: few; j_call: TRBJ1-3; cdr3_aa: CASSSQARARSGNTIYF; cdr3_nt: TGTGCCAGCAGCTCCCAGGCGAGGGCCCGCTCTGGAAACACCATATATTTT